This entry lists 18 T cell receptor beta chains sequenced from one sample in a study of T cell responses to AZD1222 COVID-19 vaccine. Profiled with immunoSEQ multiplex PCR; TCRdb holds only in-frame clones, not every one. This table has around 150,000 clones, 80% to 95% appearing once. The sequences come from peripheral blood, collected on day 0 of AZD1222 vaccination. Receptors were obtained from an adult in good health.

Only one count was recorded for this clone. This chain connects TRBV3-1 (or the pseudogene TRBV3-2) to TRBJ2-5, with TRBD2 identical over 11 bases. V lost 4 bases, J lost 5 bases, and 9 bases stayed unmatched. This CDR3 spans 16 amino acids. Germline V gives CDR1 LGHDT, CDR2 YNNKEL (reference sequence). The CDR3: CASSLYSGGAQETQYF. DNA for the CDR3: TGTGCCAGCAGCCTATATAGCGGGGGGGCGCAGGAGACCCAGTACTTC.

The chain links TRBV6-2 or TRBV6-3 to TRBJ2-1, with 8 bases that match TRBD1. The V segment lost 6 bases and the J segment 7 bases; nucleotides outside the gene matches: 2. The V gene's germline CDR1 is MNHEY and CDR2 SVGEGT. The CDR3 runs 12 residues. The CDR3 loop is CASSRQGNEQFF. The CDR3 DNA reads TGTGCCAGCAGCAGACAGGGGAATGAGCAGTTCTTC.

In nucleotides, the CDR3 is TGTGCCAGCAGTTACTACACCTCGAACACTGAAGCTTTCTTT. This translates into CASSYYTSNTEAFF. The rearrangement links TRBV6-2 or TRBV6-3 to TRBJ1-1, with D unresolved. This CDR3 is built from 14 residues. The germline gives CDR1 MNHEY, CDR2 SVGEGT. The V and J ends lost 1 base and 1 base respectively, with 7 bases between them.

A remark on this clone: One end of the junction varies from germline; a read error may be responsible. The CDR3 sequence is CAGSLKAADTQYF. For the CDR3, the DNA is TGTGCCGGCAGCTTAAAGGCGGCAGATACGCAGTATTTT. The rearrangement joins TRBV7-2 to TRBJ2-3; D gene uncertain. Per the germline V gene, CDR1 is SGHTA and CDR2 is FQGNSA. The CDR3 has 13 residues.

The chain carries TRBV5-6 and TRBJ2-5, with D perhaps matching TRBD1 (5 bases). Trimming removed 5 bases at V and 5 bases at J, with 10 bases between. The germline V gene has CDR1 SGHDT and CDR2 YYEEEE. The CDR3 has 12 amino acids. The CDR3 region has the DNA TGTGCCAGCAGAGGGGTGCGGGAGACCCAGTACTTC. Protein sequence: CASRGVRETQYF.

This chain connects TRBV28 to TRBJ1-6; D is undetermined. The V end was cut by 1 base, the J end by 7 bases, with 2 bases between. Germline lookup yields CDR1 MDHEN and CDR2 SYDVKM. This CDR3 spans 12 amino acids. In DNA form, the CDR3 reads TGTGCCAGCAGTTTATCCAATTCACCCCTCCACTTT. Translation: CASSLSNSPLHF.

The chain combines TRBV7-7 with TRBJ2-2, with TRBD2 identical over 9 bases. Germline V gene lookup returns CDR1 SSHAT and CDR2 FNYEAQ (reference sequence). Unmatched junction bases numbered 6, after V lost 5 bases and J lost 5 bases. The CDR3 is 15 residues long. This CDR3 reads CASSELAGSTGELFF. CDR3 DNA sequence: TGTGCCAGCAGCGAGCTAGCGGGATCGACCGGGGAGCTGTTTTTT.

This clone appeared once. The chain combines TRBV18 with TRBJ2-1; 9 bases are shared with TRBD1. Trimming removed 6 bases from V and 0 bases from J; junction bases left unmatched: 3. The germline V gene encodes CDR1 KGHSH and CDR2 LQKENI. The CDR3 is 15 amino acids. The CDR3 here is CASSRDRASYNEQFF. For the CDR3, the DNA is TGTGCCAGCTCTAGGGACAGGGCCTCCTACAATGAGCAGTTCTTC.

The V and J genes are TRBV19 and TRBJ1-1, with unresolved D. The ends were cut back, 3 bases at V and 3 bases at J, with 8 bases in the middle. CDR1 and CDR2 from the germline V gene are LNHDA and SQIVND (reference sequence). This CDR3 comprises 13 residues. CDR3 protein: CASSINGDTEAFF. The CDR3 DNA reads as TGTGCCAGTAGTATTAATGGGGACACTGAAGCTTTCTTT.

The CDR3 nucleotides are TGCGCCAGCAGGGGAGGGAACACTGAAGCTTTCTTT. Amino acid sequence: CASRGGNTEAFF. The chain has TRBV5-1 and TRBJ1-1, with D unresolved. V was cut by 5 bases and J by 1 base, with 6 bases left in between. This CDR3 contains 12 residues. The germline gives CDR1 SGHRS, CDR2 YFSETQ.

This chain connects TRBV30 to TRBJ1-2, with 8 positions matching TRBD1. Germline lookup yields CDR1 GTSNPN and CDR2 SVGIG (reference sequence). The trim removed 6 bases at V and 7 bases at J, leaving 10 bases unmatched. The CDR3 covers 13 residues. CDR3 residues: CACADRALGGYTF. CDR3 nucleotides: TGTGCCTGCGCGGACAGGGCGTTGGGTGGCTACACCTTC.

CDR3 sequence: CASSVEGKAGGLYEQYF. CDR3 sequence (DNA): TGTGCCAGCAGCGTAGAAGGGAAAGCGGGAGGGTTATACGAGCAGTACTTC. The chain recombines TRBV9 with TRBJ2-7; 10 bases are a match to TRBD2. Germline V gene sequence: CDR1 SGDLS, CDR2 YYNGEE. The CDR3 is 17 amino acids. J gave up 4 bases and V 0 bases, and 10 bases lay outside the gene matches.

The chain joins TRBV25-1 to TRBJ1-3; TRBD1 is a possible D gene (5 bases). This CDR3 is 13 amino acids long. Germline values: CDR1 MGHDK, CDR2 SYGVNS. V dropped 5 bases and J dropped 3 bases, with 8 bases sitting between them. The CDR3 is CASSTGGGNTIYF. CDR3 bases: TGTGCCAGCAGTACCGGGGGTGGAAACACCATATATTTT.

This CDR3 reads CASSEVGGQRNEKLFF. The CDR3 DNA reads as TGTGCCAGCAGTGAAGTGGGGGGACAGCGTAATGAAAAACTGTTTTTT. This chain joins TRBV6-1 and TRBJ1-4; 7 bases are a match to TRBD1. The trim removed 1 base at V and 4 bases at J, leaving 6 bases unmatched. CDR1 and CDR2 from the germline V gene are MNHNS and SASEGT. The CDR3 extends over 16 amino acids.

This rearrangement joins TRBV15 to TRBJ1-4, with D possibly TRBD1 on 5 matching bases. Germline V gene sequence: CDR1 LNHNV, CDR2 YYDKDF (reference sequence). V shed 0 bases and J shed 8 bases, with 13 bases lying between them. The CDR3 consists of 15 residues. The CDR3 sequence is CATSREQAAGEKLFF. In nucleotides, the CDR3 is TGTGCCACCAGCAGAGAACAGGCGGCGGGAGAAAAACTGTTTTTT.

The genes are TRBV12-3 or TRBV12-4 and TRBJ2-5, with 8 bases that match TRBD1. The CDR3 contains 13 residues. V was pared by 7 bases and J by 6 bases, with 7 bases of the junction left unmatched. CDR3 sequence reads: CASTGQGEKTQYF. Here the CDR3 DNA reads TGTGCCAGCACCGGACAGGGTGAAAAGACCCAGTACTTC.

J is TRBJ2-7 and V is TRBV7-9, with D unresolved. The CDR3 loop spans 12 amino acids. Trimming took 2 bases from V and 2 from J, leaving 4 bases between them. Germline V gene sequence: CDR1 SEHNR, CDR2 FQNEAQ (reference sequence). CDR3 region: CASSLRPYEQYF. Here the CDR3 DNA reads TGTGCCAGCAGCTTACGCCCCTACGAGCAGTACTTC.

The J gene is TRBJ1-3, the V gene TRBV7-6; TRBD1 is a possible D gene (5 bases). Germline V gives CDR1 SGHVS, CDR2 FNYEAQ. With 1 base removed from V and 0 bases from J, the gap between germline ends came to 19 bases. The CDR3 has 19 amino acids. DNA of the CDR3: TGTGCCAGCAGCTTAGGATCGGGAAGACAGTTTATCTCTGGAAACACCATATATTTT. It translates to CASSLGSGRQFISGNTIYF.